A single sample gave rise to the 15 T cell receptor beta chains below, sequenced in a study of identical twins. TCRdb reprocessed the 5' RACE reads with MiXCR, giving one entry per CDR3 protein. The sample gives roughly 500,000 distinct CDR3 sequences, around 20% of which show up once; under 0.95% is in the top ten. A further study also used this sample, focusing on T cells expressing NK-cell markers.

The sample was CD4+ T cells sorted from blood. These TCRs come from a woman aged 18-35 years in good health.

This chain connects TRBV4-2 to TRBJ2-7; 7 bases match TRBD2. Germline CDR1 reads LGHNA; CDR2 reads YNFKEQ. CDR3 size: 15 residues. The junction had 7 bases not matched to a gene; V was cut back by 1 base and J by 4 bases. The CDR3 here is CASSQGDSGLYEQYF. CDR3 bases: TGTGCCAGCAGCCAAGGCGATAGCGGGCTTTACGAGCAGTACTTC.

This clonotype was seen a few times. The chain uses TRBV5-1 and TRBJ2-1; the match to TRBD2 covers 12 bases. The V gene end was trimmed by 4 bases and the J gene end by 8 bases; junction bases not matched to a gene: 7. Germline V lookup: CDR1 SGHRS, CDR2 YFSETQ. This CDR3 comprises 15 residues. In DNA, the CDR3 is TGCGCCAGCAGCCTGACTAGCGGGAGCACGCATGAGCAGTTCTTC. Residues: CASSLTSGSTHEQFF. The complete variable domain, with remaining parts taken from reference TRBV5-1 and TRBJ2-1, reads KAGVTQTPRYLIKTRGQQVTLSCSPISGHRSVSWYQQTPGQGLQFLFEYFSETQRNKGNFPGRFSGRQFSNSRSEMNVSTLELGDSALYLCASSLTSGSTHEQFFGPGTRLTVL.

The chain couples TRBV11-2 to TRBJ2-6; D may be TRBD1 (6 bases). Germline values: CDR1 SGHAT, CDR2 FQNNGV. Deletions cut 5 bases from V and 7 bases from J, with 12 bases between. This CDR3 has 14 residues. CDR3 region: CASSLGQIANVLTF. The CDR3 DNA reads TGTGCCAGCAGCCTCGGACAGATCGCCAACGTCCTGACTTTC.

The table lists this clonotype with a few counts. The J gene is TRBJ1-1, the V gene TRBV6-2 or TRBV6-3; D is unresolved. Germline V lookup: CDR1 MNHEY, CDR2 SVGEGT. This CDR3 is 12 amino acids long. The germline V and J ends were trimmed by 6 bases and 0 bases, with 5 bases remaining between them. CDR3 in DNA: TGTGCCAGCAGAGGGCTGAACACTGAAGCTTTCTTT. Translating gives CASRGLNTEAFF.

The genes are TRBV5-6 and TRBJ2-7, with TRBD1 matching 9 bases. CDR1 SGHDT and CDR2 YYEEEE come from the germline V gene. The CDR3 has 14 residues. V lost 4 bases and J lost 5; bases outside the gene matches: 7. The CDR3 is CASSPGTGLHEQYF. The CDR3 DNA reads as TGTGCCAGCAGCCCCGGGACAGGGTTGCACGAGCAGTACTTC. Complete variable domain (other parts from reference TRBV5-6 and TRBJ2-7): DAGVTQSPTHLIKTRGQQVTLRCSPKSGHDTVSWYQQALGQGPQFIFQYYEEEERQRGNFPDRFSGHQFPNYSSELNVNALLLGDSALYLCASSPGTGLHEQYFGPGTRLTVT.

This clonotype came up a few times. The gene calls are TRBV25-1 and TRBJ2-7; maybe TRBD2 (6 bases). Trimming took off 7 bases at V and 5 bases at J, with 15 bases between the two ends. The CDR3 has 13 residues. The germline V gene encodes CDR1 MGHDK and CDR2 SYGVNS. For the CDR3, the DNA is TGTGCCAGCAAAAGTAGGAGGGCCAACGAGCAGTACTTC. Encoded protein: CASKSRRANEQYF.

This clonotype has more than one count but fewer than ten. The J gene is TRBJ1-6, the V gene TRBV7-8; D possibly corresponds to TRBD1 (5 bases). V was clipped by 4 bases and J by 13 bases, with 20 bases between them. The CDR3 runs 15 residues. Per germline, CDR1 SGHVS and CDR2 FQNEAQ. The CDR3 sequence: CASSYQATGGSPLHF. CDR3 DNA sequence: TGTGCCAGCAGCTACCAGGCTACTGGGGGTTCGCCCCTCCACTTT.

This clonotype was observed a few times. CDR3 sequence reads: CASSLGMLGRETQYF. In DNA, the CDR3 is TGTGCCAGCAGCTTGGGGATGCTGGGGAGGGAGACCCAGTACTTC. V and J are TRBV5-8 and TRBJ2-5; the D gene is possibly TRBD2 (6 bases). Germline V gene lookup returns CDR1 SGHTS and CDR2 YDEGEE. Trimming removed 0 bases at V and 5 bases at J, with 14 bases between. The CDR3 consists of 15 residues. Filled out from reference TRBV5-8 and TRBJ2-5, the complete variable domain reads EAGVTQSPTHLIKTRGQQATLRCSPISGHTSVYWYQQALGLGLQFLLWYDEGEERNRGNFPPRFSGRQFPNYSSELNVNALELEDSALYLCASSLGMLGRETQYFGPGTRLLVL.

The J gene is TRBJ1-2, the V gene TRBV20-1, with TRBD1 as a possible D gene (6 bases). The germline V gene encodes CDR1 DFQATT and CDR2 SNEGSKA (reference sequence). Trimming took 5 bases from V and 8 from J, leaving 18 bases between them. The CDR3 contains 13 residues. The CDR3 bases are TGCAGTGCTCCCCTCACAGGGCCGGAGGGCTACACCTTC. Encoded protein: CSAPLTGPEGYTF.

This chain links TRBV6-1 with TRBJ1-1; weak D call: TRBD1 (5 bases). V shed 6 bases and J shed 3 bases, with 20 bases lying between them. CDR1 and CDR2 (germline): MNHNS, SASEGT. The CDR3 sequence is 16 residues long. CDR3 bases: TGTGCCAGCAGCCCCGCCACCTCAGGGTGGCACACTGAAGCTTTCTTT. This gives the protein CASSPATSGWHTEAFF.

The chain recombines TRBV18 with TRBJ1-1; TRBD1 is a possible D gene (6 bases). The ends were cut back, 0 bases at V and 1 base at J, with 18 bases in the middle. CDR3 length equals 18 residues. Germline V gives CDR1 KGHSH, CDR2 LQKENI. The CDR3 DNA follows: TGTGCCAGCTCACCACCTGGACAGAGTTTGCGCTGGAACACTGAAGCTTTCTTT. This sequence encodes CASSPPGQSLRWNTEAFF. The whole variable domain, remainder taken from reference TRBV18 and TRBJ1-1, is NAGVMQNPRHLVRRRGQEARLRCSPMKGHSHVYWYRQLPEEGLKFMVYLQKENIIDESGMPKERFSAEFPKEGPSILRIQQVVRGDSAAYFCASSPPGQSLRWNTEAFFGQGTRLTVV.

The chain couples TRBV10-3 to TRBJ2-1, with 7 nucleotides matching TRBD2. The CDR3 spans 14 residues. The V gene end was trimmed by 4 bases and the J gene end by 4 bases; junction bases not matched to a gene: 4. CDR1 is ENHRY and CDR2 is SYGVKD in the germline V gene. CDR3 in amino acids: CAISASGVYNEQFF. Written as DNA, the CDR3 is TGTGCCATCAGTGCGAGCGGGGTGTACAATGAGCAGTTCTTC.

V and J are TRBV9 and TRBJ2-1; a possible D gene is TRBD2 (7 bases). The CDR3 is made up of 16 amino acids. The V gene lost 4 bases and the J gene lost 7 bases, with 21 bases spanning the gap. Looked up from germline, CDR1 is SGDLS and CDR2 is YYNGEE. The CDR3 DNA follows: TGTGCCAGCAGCCCGACATTGGGGGGGGCCGGGAATGAGCAGTTCTTC. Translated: CASSPTLGGAGNEQFF. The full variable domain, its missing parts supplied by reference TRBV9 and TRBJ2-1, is DSGVTQTPKHLITATGQRVTLRCSPRSGDLSVYWYQQSLDQGLQFLIQYYNGEERAKGNILERFSAQQFPDLHSELNLSSLELGDSALYFCASSPTLGGAGNEQFFGPGTRLTVL.

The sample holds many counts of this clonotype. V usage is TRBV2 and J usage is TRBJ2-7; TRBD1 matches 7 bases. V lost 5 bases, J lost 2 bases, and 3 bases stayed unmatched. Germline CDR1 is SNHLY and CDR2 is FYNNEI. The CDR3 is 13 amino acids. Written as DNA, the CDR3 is TGTGCCAGCAGTCCCGACAGGGCCTACGAGCAGTACTTC. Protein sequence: CASSPDRAYEQYF.

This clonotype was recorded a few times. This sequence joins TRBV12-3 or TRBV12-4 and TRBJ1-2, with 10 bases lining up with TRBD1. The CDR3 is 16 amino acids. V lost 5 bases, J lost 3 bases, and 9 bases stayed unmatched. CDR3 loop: CASSPRGDRGDYGYTF. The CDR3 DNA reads TGTGCCAGCAGTCCAAGAGGGGACAGGGGTGACTATGGCTACACCTTC.